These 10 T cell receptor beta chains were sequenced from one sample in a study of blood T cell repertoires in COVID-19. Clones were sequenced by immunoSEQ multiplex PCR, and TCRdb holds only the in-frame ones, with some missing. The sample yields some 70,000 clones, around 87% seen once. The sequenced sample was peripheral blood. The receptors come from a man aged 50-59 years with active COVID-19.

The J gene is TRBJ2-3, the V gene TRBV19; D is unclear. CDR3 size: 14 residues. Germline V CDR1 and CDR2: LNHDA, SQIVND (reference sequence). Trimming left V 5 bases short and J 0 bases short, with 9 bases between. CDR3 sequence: CASSPVASTDTQYF. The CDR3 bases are TGTGCCAGTAGTCCAGTCGCTAGCACAGATACGCAGTATTTT.

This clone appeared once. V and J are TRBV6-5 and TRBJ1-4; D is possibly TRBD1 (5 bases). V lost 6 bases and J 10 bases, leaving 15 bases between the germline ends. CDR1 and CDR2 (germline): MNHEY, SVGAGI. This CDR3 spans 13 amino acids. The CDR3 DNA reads TGTGCCAGCAGCCCCCAGGAGGGGTCAAAACTGTTTTTT. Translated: CASSPQEGSKLFF.

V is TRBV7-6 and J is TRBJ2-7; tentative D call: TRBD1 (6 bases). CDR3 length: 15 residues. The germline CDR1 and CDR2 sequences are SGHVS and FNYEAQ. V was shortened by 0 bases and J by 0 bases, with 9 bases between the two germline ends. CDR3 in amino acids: CASSLAPDSSYEQYF. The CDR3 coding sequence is TGTGCCAGCAGCTTAGCCCCGGACAGCTCCTACGAGCAGTACTTC.

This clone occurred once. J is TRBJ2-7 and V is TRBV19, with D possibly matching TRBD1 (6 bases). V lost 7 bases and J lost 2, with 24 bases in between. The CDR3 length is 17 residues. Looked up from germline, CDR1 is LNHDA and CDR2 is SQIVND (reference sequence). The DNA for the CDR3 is TGTGCCAGTAAAACTACCGCTGGGGGCAGGGGAGCCTACGAGCAGTACTTC. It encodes CASKTTAGGRGAYEQYF. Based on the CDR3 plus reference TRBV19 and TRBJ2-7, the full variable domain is DGGITQSPKYLFRKEGQNVTLSCEQNLNHDAMYWYRQDPGQGLRLIYYSQIVNDFQKGDIAEGYSVSREKKESFPLTVTSAQKNPTAFYLCASKTTAGGRGAYEQYFGPGTRLTVT.

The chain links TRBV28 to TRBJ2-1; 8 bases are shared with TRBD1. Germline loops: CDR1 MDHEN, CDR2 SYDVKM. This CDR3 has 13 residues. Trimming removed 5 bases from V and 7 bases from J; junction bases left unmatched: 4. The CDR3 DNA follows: TGTGCCAGCAGTCTTACAGGGGGTAATGAGCAGTTCTTC. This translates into CASSLTGGNEQFF.

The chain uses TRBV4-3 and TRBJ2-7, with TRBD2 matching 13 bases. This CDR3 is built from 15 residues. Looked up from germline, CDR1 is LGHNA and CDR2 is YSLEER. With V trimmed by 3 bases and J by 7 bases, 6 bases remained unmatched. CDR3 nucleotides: TGCGCCAGCAGCCAGAGACTAGCGGGAGGAAGAGAGCAGTACTTC. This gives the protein CASSQRLAGGREQYF.

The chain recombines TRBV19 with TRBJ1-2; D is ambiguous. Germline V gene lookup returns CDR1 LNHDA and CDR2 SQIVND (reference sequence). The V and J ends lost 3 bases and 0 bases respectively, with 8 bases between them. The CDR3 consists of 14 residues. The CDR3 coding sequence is TGTGCCAGTAGTATCAACAGTGCTAACTATGGCTACACCTTC. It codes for CASSINSANYGYTF.

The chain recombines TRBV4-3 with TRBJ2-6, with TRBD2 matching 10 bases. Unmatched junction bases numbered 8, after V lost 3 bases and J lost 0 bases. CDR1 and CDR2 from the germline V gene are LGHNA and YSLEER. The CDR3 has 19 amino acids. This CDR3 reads CASSHPTSGPSSGANVLTF. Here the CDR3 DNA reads TGCGCCAGCAGCCATCCGACTAGCGGGCCAAGCTCTGGGGCCAACGTCCTGACTTTC.

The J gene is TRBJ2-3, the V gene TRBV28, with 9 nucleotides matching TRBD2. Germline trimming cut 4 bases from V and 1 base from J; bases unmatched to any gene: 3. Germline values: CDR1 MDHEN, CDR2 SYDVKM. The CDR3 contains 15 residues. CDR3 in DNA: TGTGCCAGCAGTTCGCCTAGCGGGGGCACAGATACGCAGTATTTT. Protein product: CASSSPSGGTDTQYF.

The CDR3: CASSSRGTVNTDTQYF. The CDR3 DNA reads as TGCGCCAGCAGCTCCCGGGGGACAGTAAACACAGATACGCAGTATTTT. The chain recombines TRBV5-1 with TRBJ2-3; D might be TRBD1 (7 bases). The germline V gene encodes CDR1 SGHRS and CDR2 YFSETQ. Trimming shortened V by 3 bases and J by 2 bases, and 16 bases separated the two germline ends. This CDR3 is 16 amino acids long.